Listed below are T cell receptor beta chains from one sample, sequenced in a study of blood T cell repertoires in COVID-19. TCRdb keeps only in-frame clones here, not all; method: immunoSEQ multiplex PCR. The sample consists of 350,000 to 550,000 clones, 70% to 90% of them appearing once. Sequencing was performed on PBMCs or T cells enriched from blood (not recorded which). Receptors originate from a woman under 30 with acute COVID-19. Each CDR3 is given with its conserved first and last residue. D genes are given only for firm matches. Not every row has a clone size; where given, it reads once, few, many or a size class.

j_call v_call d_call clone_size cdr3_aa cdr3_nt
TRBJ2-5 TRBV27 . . CASSFSGGGETQYF TGTGCCAGCAGTTTTTCTGGGGGAGGAGAGACCCAGTACTTC
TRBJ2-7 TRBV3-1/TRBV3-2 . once CASTADCYPSYEQYF TGTGCCAGCACCGCGGACTGTTACCCTTCCTACGAGCAGTACTTC
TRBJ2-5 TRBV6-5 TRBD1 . CASSRGQGDQETQYF TGTGCCAGCAGCCGGGGACAGGGGGATCAAGAGACCCAGTACTTC
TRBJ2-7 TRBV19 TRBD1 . CASSRDSYREQYF TGTGCCAGTAGCCGGGACAGTTATCGAGAGCAGTACTTC
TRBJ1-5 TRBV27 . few CASSLTGQPQHF TGTGCCAGCAGTTTAACAGGTCAGCCCCAGCATTTT
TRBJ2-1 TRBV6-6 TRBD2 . CASSLQGVGTSGRGNEQFF TGTGCCAGCAGCTTACAGGGAGTAGGGACTAGCGGGAGAGGCAATGAGCAGTTCTTC
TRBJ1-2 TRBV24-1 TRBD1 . CATSDRRTGEDGYTF TGTGCCACCAGTGACCGAAGGACAGGGGAGGATGGCTACACCTTC
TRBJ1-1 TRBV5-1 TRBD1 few CASSHADRGHTEAFF TGCGCCAGCAGCCACGCGGACAGGGGGCACACTGAAGCTTTCTTT
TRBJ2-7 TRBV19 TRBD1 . CASRAGGRYEQYF TGTGCCAGTAGGGCAGGGGGCCGCTACGAGCAGTACTTC
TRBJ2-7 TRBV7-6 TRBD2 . CASSLSAASGSYEQYF TGTGCCAGCAGCTTAAGTGCGGCTAGCGGGAGCTACGAGCAGTACTTC
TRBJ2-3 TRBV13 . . CASSLGTGSDTQYF TGTGCCAGCAGCTTAGGGACTGGGTCAGATACGCAGTATTTT
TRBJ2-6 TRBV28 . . CASSLYKLSGANVLTF TGTGCCAGCAGCCTCTATAAGCTCTCTGGGGCCAACGTCCTGACTTTC
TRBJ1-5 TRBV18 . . CASSPATGQPQHF TGTGCCAGCTCACCGGCCACAGGGCAGCCCCAGCATTTT
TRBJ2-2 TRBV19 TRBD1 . CASSIIFGQGNTGELFF TGTGCCAGTAGTATTATTTTTGGACAGGGGAACACCGGGGAGCTGTTTTTT
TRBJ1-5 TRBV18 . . CASSPDTDFQPQHF TGTGCCAGCTCACCGGATACAGATTTTCAGCCCCAGCATTTT
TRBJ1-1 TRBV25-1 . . CASILGAAEAFF .
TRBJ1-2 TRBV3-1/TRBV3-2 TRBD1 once CASSQGQGLSNYGYTF TGTGCCAGCAGCCAGGGACAGGGCCTATCGAACTATGGCTACACCTTC
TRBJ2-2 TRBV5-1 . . CASTLEGAGTGELFF TGCGCCAGTACCCTGGAGGGGGCGGGCACCGGGGAGCTGTTTTTT
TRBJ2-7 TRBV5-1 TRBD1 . CASSWTGPTYEQYF TGCGCCAGCAGCTGGACAGGACCAACCTACGAGCAGTACTTC
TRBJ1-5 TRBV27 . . CASRGPRNQPQHF TGTGCCAGCAGGGGGCCCAGGAATCAGCCCCAGCATTTT
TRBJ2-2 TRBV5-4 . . CASSLFSAEPGELFF TGTGCCAGCAGCTTGTTTTCTGCGGAGCCCGGGGAGCTGTTTTTT
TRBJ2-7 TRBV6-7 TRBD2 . CASRTTSAYAYEQYF TGTGCCAGCAGGACTACTAGCGCCTATGCCTACGAGCAGTACTTC
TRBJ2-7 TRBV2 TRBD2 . CASSRTSAYEQYF TGTGCCAGCAGTCGGACTAGCGCCTACGAGCAGTACTTC
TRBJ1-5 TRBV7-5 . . CVRSLAFLRNQPQHF TGTGTCAGAAGCTTAGCTTTTTTGCGGAATCAGCCCCAGCATTTT
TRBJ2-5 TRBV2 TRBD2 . CASSESTGGLETQYF TGTGCCAGCAGTGAGAGTACGGGGGGGCTGGAGACCCAGTACTTC
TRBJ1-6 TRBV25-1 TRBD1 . CASSEQGVNSPLHF TGTGCCAGCAGTGAACAGGGGGTTAATTCACCCCTCCACTTT
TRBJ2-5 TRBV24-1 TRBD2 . CATSEGPSGRRRETQYF TGTGCCACCAGTGAGGGTCCGAGCGGGAGGAGGCGAGAGACCCAGTACTTC
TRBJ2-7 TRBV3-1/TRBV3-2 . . CASSQDPGPRSHEQYF TGTGCCAGCAGCCAAGACCCCGGCCCGCGGAGCCACGAGCAGTACTTC
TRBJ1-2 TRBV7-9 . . CASSLENRESYGYTF TGTGCCAGCAGCTTAGAAAACAGGGAAAGCTATGGCTACACCTTC
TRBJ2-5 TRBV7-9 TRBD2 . CASSPSGGPLETQYF TGTGCCAGCAGCCCCAGCGGGGGGCCATTAGAGACCCAGTACTTC
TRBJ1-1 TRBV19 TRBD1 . CASGLQGFNTEAFF TGTGCCAGTGGTCTACAGGGGTTCAACACTGAAGCTTTCTTT
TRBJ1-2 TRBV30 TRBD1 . CAWSAQGAGGYTF TGTGCCTGGAGTGCGCAGGGGGCGGGTGGCTACACCTTC
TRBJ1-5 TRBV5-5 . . CASSLVIGNQPQHF TGTGCCAGCAGCTTGGTCATCGGGAATCAGCCCCAGCATTTT
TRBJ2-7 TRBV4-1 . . CASSSEVGVYEQYF TGCGCCAGCAGCTCTGAAGTGGGAGTCTACGAGCAGTACTTC
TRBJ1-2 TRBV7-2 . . CASSLDYINNYGYTF TGTGCCAGCAGCTTAGATTACATAAATAACTATGGCTACACCTTC
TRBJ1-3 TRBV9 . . CASSVGEGSVSGNTIYF TGTGCCAGCAGCGTAGGAGAGGGTTCCGTCTCTGGAAACACCATATATTTT
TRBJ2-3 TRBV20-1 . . CSATTTDTQYF TGCAGTGCTACTACCACAGATACGCAGTATTTT
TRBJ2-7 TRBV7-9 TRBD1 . CASSSQGEGNEQYF TGTGCCAGCAGCTCACAGGGGGAAGGTAACGAGCAGTACTTC
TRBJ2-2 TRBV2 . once CASSVLPGTGELFF TGTGCCAGCAGTGTTCTACCAGGGACCGGGGAGCTGTTTTTT
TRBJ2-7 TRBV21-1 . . CASSPWTGAFEQYF TGTGCCAGCAGCCCTTGGACAGGGGCTTTCGAGCAGTACTTC
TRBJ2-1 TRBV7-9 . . CASRYNSDEQFF TGTGCCAGCAGGTATAATAGTGATGAGCAGTTCTTC
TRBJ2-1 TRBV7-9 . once CASSEQGSSYNEQFF TGTGCCAGCAGCGAACAGGGTAGCTCCTACAATGAGCAGTTCTTC
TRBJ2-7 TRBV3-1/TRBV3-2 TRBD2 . CASSHTGLATYEQYF TGTGCCAGCAGCCACACCGGACTAGCGACCTACGAGCAGTACTTC
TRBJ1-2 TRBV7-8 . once CASSFTGYYGYTF TGTGCCAGCAGTTTTACAGGATACTATGGCTACACCTTC
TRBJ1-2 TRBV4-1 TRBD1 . CASSQDLTTGGGGYTF TGCGCCAGCAGCCAAGACCTTACAACAGGGGGAGGTGGCTACACCTTC
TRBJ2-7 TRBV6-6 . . CASSESSYEQYF TGTGCCAGCAGCGAGAGTTCCTACGAGCAGTACTTC
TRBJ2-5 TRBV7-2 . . CASSPPGIQETQYF TGTGCCAGCAGTCCTCCAGGGATCCAAGAGACCCAGTACTTC